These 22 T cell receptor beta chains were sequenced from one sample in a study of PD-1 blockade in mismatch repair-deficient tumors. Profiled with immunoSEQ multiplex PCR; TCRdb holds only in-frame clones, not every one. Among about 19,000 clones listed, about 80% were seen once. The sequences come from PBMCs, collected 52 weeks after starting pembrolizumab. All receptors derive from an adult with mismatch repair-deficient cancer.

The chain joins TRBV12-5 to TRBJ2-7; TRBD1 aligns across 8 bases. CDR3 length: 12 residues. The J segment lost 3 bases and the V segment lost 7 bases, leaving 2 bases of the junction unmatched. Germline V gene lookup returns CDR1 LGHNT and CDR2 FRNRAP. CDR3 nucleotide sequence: TGTGCTAGTGCAGGACAGGGCTACGAGCAGTACTTC. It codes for CASAGQGYEQYF.

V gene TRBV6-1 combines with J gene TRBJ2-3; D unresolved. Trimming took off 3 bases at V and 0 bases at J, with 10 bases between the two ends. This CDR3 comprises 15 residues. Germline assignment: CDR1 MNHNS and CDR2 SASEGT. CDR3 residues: CASSDQLGSTDTQYF. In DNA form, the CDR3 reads TGTGCCAGCAGTGACCAATTGGGCAGCACAGATACGCAGTATTTT.

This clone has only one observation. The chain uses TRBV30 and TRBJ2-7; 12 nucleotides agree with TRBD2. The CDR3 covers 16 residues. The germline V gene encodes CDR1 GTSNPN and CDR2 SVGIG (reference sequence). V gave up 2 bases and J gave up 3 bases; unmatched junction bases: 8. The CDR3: CAWSKNLLAGGYEQYF. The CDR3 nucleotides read TGTGCCTGGAGTAAAAACCTACTAGCGGGAGGCTACGAGCAGTACTTC.

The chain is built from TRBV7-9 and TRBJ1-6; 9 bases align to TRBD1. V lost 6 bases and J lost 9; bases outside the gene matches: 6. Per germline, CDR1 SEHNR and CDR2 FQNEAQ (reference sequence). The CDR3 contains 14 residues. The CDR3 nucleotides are TGTGCCAGCAGGCGGACAGGGGAGCGTTCACCCCTCCACTTT. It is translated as CASRRTGERSPLHF.

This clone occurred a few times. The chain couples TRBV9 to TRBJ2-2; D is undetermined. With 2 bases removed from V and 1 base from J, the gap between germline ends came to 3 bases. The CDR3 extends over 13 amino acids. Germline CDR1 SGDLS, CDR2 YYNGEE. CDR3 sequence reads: CASSVGNTGELFF. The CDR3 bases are TGTGCCAGCAGCGTCGGGAACACCGGGGAGCTGTTTTTT. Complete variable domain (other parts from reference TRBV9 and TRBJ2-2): DSGVTQTPKHLITATGQRVTLRCSPRSGDLSVYWYQQSLDQGLQFLIQYYNGEERAKGNILERFSAQQFPDLHSELNLSSLELGDSALYFCASSVGNTGELFFGEGSRLTVL.

This chain's CDR3 is CASSVTRGESETQYF. The DNA for the CDR3 is TGTGCCAGCAGTGTGACACGGGGGGAGTCAGAGACCCAGTACTTC. The chain combines TRBV2 with TRBJ2-5; 7 bases line up with TRBD2. CDR1 is SNHLY and CDR2 is FYNNEI in the germline V gene. The CDR3 has 15 amino acids. Trimming removed 4 bases from V and 4 bases from J; junction bases left unmatched: 9.

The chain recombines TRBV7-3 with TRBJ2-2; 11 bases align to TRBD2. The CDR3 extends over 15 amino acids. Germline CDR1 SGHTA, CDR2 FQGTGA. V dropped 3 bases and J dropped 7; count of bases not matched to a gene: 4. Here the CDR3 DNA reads TGTGCCAGCAGCTTCCTAGCGGGAGGTATCGGGGAGCTGTTTTTT. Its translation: CASSFLAGGIGELFF.

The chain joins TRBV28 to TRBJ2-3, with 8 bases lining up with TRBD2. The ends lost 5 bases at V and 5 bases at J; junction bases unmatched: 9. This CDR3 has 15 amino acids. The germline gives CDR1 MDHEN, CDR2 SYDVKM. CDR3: CASSGLAGWIDTQYF. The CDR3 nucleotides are TGTGCCAGCAGTGGCCTAGCGGGCTGGATAGATACGCAGTATTTT. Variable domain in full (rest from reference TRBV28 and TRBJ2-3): DVKVTQSSRYLVKRTGEKVFLECVQDMDHENMFWYRQDPGLGLRLIYFSYDVKMKEKGDIPEGYSVSREKKERFSLILESASTNQTSMYLCASSGLAGWIDTQYFGPGTRLTVL.

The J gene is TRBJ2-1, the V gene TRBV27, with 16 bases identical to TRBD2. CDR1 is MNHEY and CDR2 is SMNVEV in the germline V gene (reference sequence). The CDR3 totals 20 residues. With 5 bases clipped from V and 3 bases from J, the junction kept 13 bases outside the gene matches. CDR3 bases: TGTGCCAGCAGTCGCGCCGTGGGGACTAGCGGGAGGGGGGTCTACAATGAGCAGTTCTTC. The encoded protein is CASSRAVGTSGRGVYNEQFF.

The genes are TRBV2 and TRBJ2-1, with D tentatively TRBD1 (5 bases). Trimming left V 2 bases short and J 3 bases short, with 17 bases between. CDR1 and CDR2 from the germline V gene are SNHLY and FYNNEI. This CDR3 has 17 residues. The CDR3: CASSENRQGVSYNEQFF. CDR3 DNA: TGTGCCAGCAGTGAAAATCGTCAGGGTGTTAGCTACAATGAGCAGTTCTTC.

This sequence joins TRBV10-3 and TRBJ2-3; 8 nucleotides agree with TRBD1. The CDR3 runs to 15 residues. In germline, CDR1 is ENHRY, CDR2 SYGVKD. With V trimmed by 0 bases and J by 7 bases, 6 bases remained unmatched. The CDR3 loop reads CAISESTDRGNTQYF. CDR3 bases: TGTGCCATCAGTGAGTCAACTGACAGGGGAAATACGCAGTATTTT.

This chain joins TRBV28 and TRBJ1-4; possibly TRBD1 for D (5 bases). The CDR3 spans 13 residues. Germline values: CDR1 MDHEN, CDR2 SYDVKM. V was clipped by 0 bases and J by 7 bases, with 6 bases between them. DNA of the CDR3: TGTGCCAGCAGTTTATGGGGGGGTGAAAAACTGTTTTTT. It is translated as CASSLWGGEKLFF.

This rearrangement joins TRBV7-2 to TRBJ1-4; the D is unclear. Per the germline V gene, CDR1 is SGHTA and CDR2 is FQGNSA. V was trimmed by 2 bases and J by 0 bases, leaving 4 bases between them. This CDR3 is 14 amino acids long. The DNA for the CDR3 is TGTGCCAGCAGCTTAACAGCAACTAATGAAAAACTGTTTTTT. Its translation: CASSLTATNEKLFF.

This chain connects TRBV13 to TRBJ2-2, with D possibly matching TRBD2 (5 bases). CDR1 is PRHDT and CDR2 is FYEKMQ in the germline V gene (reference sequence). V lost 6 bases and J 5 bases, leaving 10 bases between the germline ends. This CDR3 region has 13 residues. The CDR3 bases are TGTGCCAGCAGTCAATGGGAGACCGGGGAGCTGTTTTTT. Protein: CASSQWETGELFF.

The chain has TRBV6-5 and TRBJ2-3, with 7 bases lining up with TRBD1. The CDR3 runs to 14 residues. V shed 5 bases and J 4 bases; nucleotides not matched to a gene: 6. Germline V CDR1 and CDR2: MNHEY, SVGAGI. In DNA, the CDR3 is TGTGCCAGCAGTCGACATGGGACAGCAGATACGCAGTATTTT. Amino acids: CASSRHGTADTQYF.

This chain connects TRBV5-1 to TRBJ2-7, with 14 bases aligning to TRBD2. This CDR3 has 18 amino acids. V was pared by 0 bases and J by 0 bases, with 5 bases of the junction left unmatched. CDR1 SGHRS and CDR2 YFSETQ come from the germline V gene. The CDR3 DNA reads TGCGCCAGCAGCTTGGTGGCGACTAGCGGGAGGGCCTCCTACGAGCAGTACTTC. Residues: CASSLVATSGRASYEQYF.

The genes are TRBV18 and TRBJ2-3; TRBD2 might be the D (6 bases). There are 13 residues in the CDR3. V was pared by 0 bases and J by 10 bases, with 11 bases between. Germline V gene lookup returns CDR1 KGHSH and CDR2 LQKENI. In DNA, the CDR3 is TGTGCCAGCTCACCACCCTCCGGGACTGCGCAGTATTTT. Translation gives CASSPPSGTAQYF.

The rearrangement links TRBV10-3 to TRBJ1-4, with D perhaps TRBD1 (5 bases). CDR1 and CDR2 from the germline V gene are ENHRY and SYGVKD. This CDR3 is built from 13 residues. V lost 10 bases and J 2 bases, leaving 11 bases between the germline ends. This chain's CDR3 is CATSTVTNEKLFF. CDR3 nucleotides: TGTGCCACCTCGACAGTTACTAATGAAAAACTGTTTTTT.

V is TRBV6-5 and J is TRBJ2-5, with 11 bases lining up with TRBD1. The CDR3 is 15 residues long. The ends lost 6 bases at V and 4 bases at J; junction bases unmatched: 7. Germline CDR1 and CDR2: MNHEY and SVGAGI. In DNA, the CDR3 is TGTGCCAGCAGACGGACAGGGGGCGTATTAGAGACCCAGTACTTC. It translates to CASRRTGGVLETQYF.

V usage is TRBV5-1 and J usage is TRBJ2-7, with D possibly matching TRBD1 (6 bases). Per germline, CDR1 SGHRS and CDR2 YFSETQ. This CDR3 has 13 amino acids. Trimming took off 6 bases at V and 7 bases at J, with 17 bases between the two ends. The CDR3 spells CASMAQGRGEQYF. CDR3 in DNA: TGCGCCAGCATGGCTCAGGGAAGGGGGGAGCAGTACTTC.

CDR3 residues: CASSSWTGGNGYTF. The DNA of the CDR3 is TGTGCCAGCAGCTCCTGGACAGGGGGCAACGGCTACACCTTC. The chain couples TRBV11-2 to TRBJ1-2; TRBD1 matches 11 bases. The junction had 6 bases not matched to a gene; V was cut back by 4 bases and J by 8 bases. This CDR3 region has 14 residues. Germline V lookup: CDR1 SGHAT, CDR2 FQNNGV.

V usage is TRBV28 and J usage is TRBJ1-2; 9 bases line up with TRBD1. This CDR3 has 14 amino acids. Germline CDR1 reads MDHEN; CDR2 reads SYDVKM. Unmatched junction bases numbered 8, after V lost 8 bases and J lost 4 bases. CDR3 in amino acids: CASGNTGGGYGYTF. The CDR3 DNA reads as TGTGCCAGCGGGAATACAGGGGGCGGCTATGGCTACACCTTC.